The following is a T cell receptor beta chain sequence with its context. The data derive from a study of T cells after yellow fever vaccination. Overall study results and limits: The booster saw the reappearance of most primary-vaccination clones (around 96% CD4, 88% CD8). Almost all vaccine-responding clonotypes were not detected in the sorted memory subsets at the day 0 time point. Abundant clonotypes from the bulk population could have been carried over as contaminants into FACS-sorted repertoires.

Conversion of TCR transcripts into cDNA relied on 5'RACE template switching, which added a universal primer site and UMIs. TCRdb processed the 5' RACE reads anew with MiXCR; each CDR3 protein has one entry. The data contain roughly 15,000 distinct CDR3 sequences, 7.3% of them seen just once; the ten biggest clones take up 1.6%. This CDR3 is 17 amino acids long. The germline V gene has CDR1 SEHNR and CDR2 FQNEAQ (reference sequence). Trimming removed 5 bases at V and 1 base at J, with 18 bases between. The V and J genes are TRBV7-9 and TRBJ2-1; D perhaps matches TRBD2 (6 bases). The sequenced sample was PBMCs, either bulk or a sorted T-cell subset (CD4+, CD8+, memory, or dextramer-sorted; not recorded which), obtained on the day of the yellow fever booster vaccination. This TCR derives from a man between 18 and 29 years old who received the YFV17D yellow fever vaccine. CDR3 sequence: CASSPPWRGPSYNEQFF. The CDR3 DNA sequence: TGTGCCAGCAGCCCACCCTGGCGGGGACCTTCCTACAATGAGCAGTTCTTC.